This entry features one T cell receptor beta chain sequence. Its antigen is undetermined. The data originate from a study of CD8+CD57+ T cells in acquired aplastic anemia. Looking at the study overall: Mean DNA quantity obtained from sorted CD4+ and CD8+ cells was around 3.2 ug. Study results and limitations: Patient and control CD8+ Simpson's diversity was not significantly different.

Genomic DNA was employed as the template in profiling TCR beta VDJ and CDR3. A single record per CDR3 protein comes from TCRdb applying MiXCR to the reads. The table lists about 180,000 distinct CDR3 sequences, more than 60% of them singletons, with about 42% in the top ten. Deletions cut 7 bases from V and 2 bases from J, with 12 bases between. This CDR3 has 14 amino acids. The germline gives CDR1 LNHDA, CDR2 SQIVND (reference sequence). Patients picked for sequencing had shown CD8+CD57+ cell expansion detected by flow cytometry. This clonotype was obtained from a human donor with aplastic anemia. J is TRBJ2-1 and V is TRBV19, with a weak D call TRBD2 (5 bases). Sequencing was done on a sample of sorted CD4+, CD8+, or CD8+CD57+ T cells (not recorded which) from PBMCs. For the CDR3, the DNA is TGTGCCAGTACCCTAGCTGGGGCCTACAATGAGCAGTTCTTC. Protein: CASTLAGAYNEQFF.